The T cell receptor beta chain described here comes from a study of T cells in Graves' hyperthyroidism and ophthalmopathy. The CDR3 totals 15 residues. CDR1 is DFQATT and CDR2 is SNEGSKA in the germline V gene (reference sequence). V was cut by 1 base and J by 6 bases, with 17 bases left in between. This clonotype was seen at least ten times. Thyroid ultrasound, orbital computed tomography, clinical symptoms, and serum thyroxine and TRAb underpinned diagnoses. Regions amplified from RNA transcripts were the TCR beta CDR3 regions. The TCR CDR3 first-round RT-PCR relied on the HTBI primer set. In TCRdb, the multiplex PCR reads were re-called with MiXCR into one record per CDR3 protein. There are hundreds of thousands of distinct CDR3 sequences in the sample; about a sixth occur only once, and roughly 8% lies in the top ten.

The chain joins TRBV20-1 to TRBJ2-3; D is unclear. The sequencing input was blood. The receptor was isolated from a woman aged 18-29 years with Graves' hyperthyroidism. CDR3: CSARGPGPVADTQYF. The CDR3 nucleotides are TGCAGTGCTAGAGGGCCGGGCCCCGTCGCCGATACGCAGTATTTT.